The sequence of this TCR beta chain was determined in a study of blood T cell repertoires in COVID-19. On the study more broadly: There were acute and convalescent COVID-19 samples, and they came from the United States, Italy and Spain. Nucleic acid was either cDNA or gDNA, and it came from T cells, B-cell-depleted T cells, or PBMCs.

This CDR3 comprises 14 residues. CDR1 is SGHTA and CDR2 is FQGTGA in the germline V gene. The V segment lost 5 bases and the J segment 4 bases; nucleotides outside the gene matches: 4. In the authors' methods: Estimation of nucleated cell counts was performed using reference gene primer amplification. Assay: immunoSEQ multiplex PCR; the TCRdb copy retains only in-frame clones and omits some. That table gives V, J and clone size, and the DNA gave D and trimming. This table holds about 39,000 clones, less than 85% found once. Sequencing used peripheral blood. The receptor comes from a man between 65 and 80 years old with acute or convalescent COVID-19. The chain couples TRBV7-3 to TRBJ2-2, with 7 positions matching TRBD1. As DNA, the CDR3 is TGTGCCAGCAGCCGAGGACAGGCCACCGGGGAGCTGTTTTTT. Translation gives CASSRGQATGELFF. Full variable domain (missing parts from reference TRBV7-3 and TRBJ2-2): GAGVSQTPSNKVTEKGKYVELRCDPISGHTALYWYRQSLGQGPEFLIYFQGTGAADDSGLPNDRFFAVRPEGSVSTLKIQRTERGDSAVYLCASSRGQATGELFFGEGSRLTVL.